The present entry profiles one T cell receptor (beta chain) with its context. Its cognate antigen is unknown. This entry comes from a study of blood T cell dynamics during melanoma immunotherapy. Study-wide findings and caveats: PBMC repertoires of eventual disease-control patients split at W3 into clonality or diversity gains.

DNA loading was fixed at about 340 ng for all bulk PBMC samples. TCRdb's table, derived via immunoSEQ multiplex PCR, lists solely in-frame clones and lacks some. The sample yields roughly 20,000 clones, nearly 90% seen once. In germline, CDR1 is GTSNPN, CDR2 SVGIG (reference sequence). The V and J ends lost 4 bases and 3 bases respectively, with 3 bases between them. This CDR3 contains 11 residues. Time point of the sample: week 3, after first cycle of checkpoint inhibitor. Blood was drawn before treatment and at week 3 after checkpoint blockade. Disease control meant complete response, partial response or stable disease at 12 weeks.

The V call is TRBV30, the J call TRBJ2-2; D is uncertain. This sequence originates from a human donor with melanoma. Sequenced material: blood, taken from a patient treated with checkpoint blockade. For the CDR3, the DNA is TGTGCCTGGATGGACACCGGGGAGCTGTTTTTT. Translation gives CAWMDTGELFF.